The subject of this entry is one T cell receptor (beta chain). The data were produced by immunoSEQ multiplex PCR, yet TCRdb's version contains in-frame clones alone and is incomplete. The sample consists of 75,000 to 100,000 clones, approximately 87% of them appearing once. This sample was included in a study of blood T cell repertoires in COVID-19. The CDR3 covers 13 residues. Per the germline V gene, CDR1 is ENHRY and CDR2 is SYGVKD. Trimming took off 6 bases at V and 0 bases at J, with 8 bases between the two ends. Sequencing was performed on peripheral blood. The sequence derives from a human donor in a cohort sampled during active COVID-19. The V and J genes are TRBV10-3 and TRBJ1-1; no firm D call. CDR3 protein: CAIRGSLNTEAFF. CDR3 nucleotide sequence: TGTGCCATCAGGGGCAGTCTGAACACTGAAGCTTTCTTT.